The clone carrying this T cell receptor beta chain turned up a few times. The sample belongs to a study of immune evolution from preneoplasia to lung adenocarcinoma. Using immunoSEQ multiplex PCR, the repertoire was profiled, and TCRdb retains in-frame clones only, with some absent. Of more than 8,000 clones listed, over 60% are singletons. After pathologic assessment, macro-dissection selected premalignant or tumor cells for extraction. The receptor was derived from a person aged 70 to 85 with lung adenocarcinoma. Some clones in this sample may be carry-over from other donors' samples. Sequenced material: FFPE minimally invasive lung adenocarcinoma tissue.

In DNA form, the CDR3 reads TGTGCCAGCAGCGGCGGGGGAGCGGGAGGTGCTAACTACGAGCAGTACTTC. Protein sequence: CASSGGGAGGANYEQYF. V is TRBV5-5 and J is TRBJ2-7, with 9 positions matching TRBD2. V lost 4 bases to trimming and J lost 3 bases; unmatched junction nucleotides: 14. The CDR3 contains 17 residues. The V gene's germline CDR1 is SGHKS and CDR2 YYEKEE (reference sequence). The variable domain in full, with the rest retrieved from reference TRBV5-5 and TRBJ2-7, is DAGVTQSPTHLIKTRGQQVTLRCSPISGHKSVSWYQQVLGQGPQFIFQYYEKEERGRGNFPDRFSARQFPNYSSELNVNALLLGDSALYLCASSGGGAGGANYEQYFGPGTRLTVT.